This TCR beta chain was sequenced during a study of T cell responses to AZD1222 COVID-19 vaccine. Whole-study context: Second-dose recipients at about 4 or about 12 weeks were treated as one pooled group.

Overall study results and limits: Spike was spanned by vaccine-associated CD4 TCRs, which were dominant at 160-218 and 743-854.

TCRdb's copy holds only in-frame clones and misses some; the assay was immunoSEQ multiplex PCR. The table lists around 95,000 clones, about 87% of them singletons. Germline V lookup: CDR1 MRHNA, CDR2 SNTAGT. This CDR3 spans 14 amino acids. Trimming removed 2 bases from V and 4 bases from J; junction bases left unmatched: 3. On this clone itself: Its antigen remains unknown.

The clonotype comes from an adult in good health. The sequencing here drew on peripheral blood, taken on day 0 of AZD1222 vaccination. The chain links TRBV6-4 to TRBJ2-3; TRBD2 aligns across 7 bases. CDR3 region: CASSDVTSADTQYF. DNA for the CDR3: TGTGCCAGCAGTGACGTTACTAGCGCAGATACGCAGTATTTT.